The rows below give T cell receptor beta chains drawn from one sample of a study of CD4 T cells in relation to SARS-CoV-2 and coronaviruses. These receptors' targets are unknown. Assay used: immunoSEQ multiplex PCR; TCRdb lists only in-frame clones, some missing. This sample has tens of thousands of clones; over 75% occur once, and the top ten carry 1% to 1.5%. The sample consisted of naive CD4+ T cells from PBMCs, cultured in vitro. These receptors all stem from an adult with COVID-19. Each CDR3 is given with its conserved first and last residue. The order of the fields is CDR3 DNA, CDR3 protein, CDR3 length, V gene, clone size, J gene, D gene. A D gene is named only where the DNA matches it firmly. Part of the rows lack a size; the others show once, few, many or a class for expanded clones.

CDR3nt: TGTGCCAGCAGTTACTCGGGGGGGCCCCCGGGGGAAGCTTTCTTT; CDR3aa: CASSYSGGPPGEAFF; len: 15; v_gene: TRBV6-6; abundance: -; j_gene: TRBJ1-1; d_gene: -
CDR3nt: TGCGCCAGCAGCCAGCGAAGAGACAGCTCTGGGGCCAACGTCCTGACTTTC; CDR3aa: CASSQRRDSSGANVLTF; len: 17; v_gene: TRBV4-1; abundance: -; j_gene: TRBJ2-6; d_gene: -
CDR3nt: TGTGCCACCAGCAGAGATCCTACAGGGACCCACGAGCAGTACTTC; CDR3aa: CATSRDPTGTHEQYF; len: 15; v_gene: TRBV15; abundance: -; j_gene: TRBJ2-7; d_gene: -
CDR3nt: TGTGCCAGCAGCCCCCCGGGGCGGGGGGCCTCTGGGGCCAACGTCCTGACTTTC; CDR3aa: CASSPPGRGASGANVLTF; len: 18; v_gene: TRBV5-4; abundance: once; j_gene: TRBJ2-6; d_gene: TRBD2
CDR3nt: TGTGCCAGCAGCCGACTAGCGGGAATGGGTGAGCAGTTCTTC; CDR3aa: CASSRLAGMGEQFF; len: 14; v_gene: TRBV7-9; abundance: -; j_gene: TRBJ2-1; d_gene: TRBD2
CDR3nt: TGTGCCAGCAGTTTACAAAACTATGGCTACACCTTC; CDR3aa: CASSLQNYGYTF; len: 12; v_gene: TRBV28; abundance: -; j_gene: TRBJ1-2; d_gene: -
CDR3nt: TGTGCCAGCAGCTTAATACCGCCACTATACGAGCAGTACTTC; CDR3aa: CASSLIPPLYEQYF; len: 14; v_gene: TRBV7-3; abundance: -; j_gene: TRBJ2-7; d_gene: -
CDR3nt: TGTGCCAGCAGTCCAGGGGGGGCTCTGAATGAAAAACTGTTTTTT; CDR3aa: CASSPGGALNEKLFF; len: 15; v_gene: TRBV28; abundance: -; j_gene: TRBJ1-4; d_gene: TRBD1
CDR3nt: TGTGCCAGCAGTTACGCGGGACAGGGGTATTCACCCCTCCACTTT; CDR3aa: CASSYAGQGYSPLHF; len: 15; v_gene: TRBV6-5; abundance: -; j_gene: TRBJ1-6; d_gene: TRBD1
CDR3nt: TGTGCCAGCAGCCAAGTGCTGGCGGGAGGGGAAGAGACCCAGTACTTC; CDR3aa: CASSQVLAGGEETQYF; len: 16; v_gene: TRBV4-2; abundance: -; j_gene: TRBJ2-5; d_gene: TRBD2
CDR3nt: TGTGCCACCGGACAGGGCTACAATCAGCCCCAGCATTTT; CDR3aa: CATGQGYNQPQHF; len: 13; v_gene: TRBV19; abundance: once; j_gene: TRBJ1-5; d_gene: TRBD1
CDR3nt: TGTGCCAGCAGTTTGGGACACCCAGGGGCTAACTATGGCTACACCTTC; CDR3aa: CASSLGHPGANYGYTF; len: 16; v_gene: TRBV28; abundance: -; j_gene: TRBJ1-2; d_gene: -
CDR3nt: TGCGCCAGCAGCATAAACAGGGGACCACATTCCTACGAGCAGTACTTC; CDR3aa: CASSINRGPHSYEQYF; len: 16; v_gene: TRBV5-1; abundance: -; j_gene: TRBJ2-7; d_gene: TRBD1
CDR3nt: TGTGCCAGCAGCCAAGATGACAGGAACACTGAAGCTTTCTTT; CDR3aa: CASSQDDRNTEAFF; len: 14; v_gene: TRBV3-1/TRBV3-2; abundance: few; j_gene: TRBJ1-1; d_gene: -
CDR3nt: TGTGCCAGTAATAAAGACACAGAAAGCTCCTACAATGAGCAGTTCTTC; CDR3aa: CASNKDTESSYNEQFF; len: 16; v_gene: TRBV19; abundance: -; j_gene: TRBJ2-1; d_gene: -
CDR3nt: TGTGCCTGGGCGCCCGGGACAGGGTCAGATACGCAGTATTTT; CDR3aa: CAWAPGTGSDTQYF; len: 14; v_gene: TRBV30; abundance: -; j_gene: TRBJ2-3; d_gene: TRBD1
CDR3nt: TGCAGTGCTAGTCGGGGGACAGGGGGCTTTGGGGAGCAGTTCTTC; CDR3aa: CSASRGTGGFGEQFF; len: 15; v_gene: TRBV20-1; abundance: -; j_gene: TRBJ2-1; d_gene: TRBD1
CDR3nt: TGTGCCAGCAGCTCTTCGGGTCGAACTGAAGCTTTCTTT; CDR3aa: CASSSSGRTEAFF; len: 13; v_gene: TRBV7-3; abundance: -; j_gene: TRBJ1-1; d_gene: -
CDR3nt: TGTGCCAGTAGTATTCTGGGGAACACTGAAGCTTTCTTT; CDR3aa: CASSILGNTEAFF; len: 13; v_gene: TRBV19; abundance: once; j_gene: TRBJ1-1; d_gene: -
CDR3nt: TGTGCCAGCAGCTTAGCGAGGGCAGCTGGAAACACCATATATTTT; CDR3aa: CASSLARAAGNTIYF; len: 15; v_gene: TRBV7-8; abundance: -; j_gene: TRBJ1-3; d_gene: -
CDR3nt: TGTGCCAGCAGCCCCGGACAGGTTTCGTTCTACGAGCAGTACTTC; CDR3aa: CASSPGQVSFYEQYF; len: 15; v_gene: TRBV3-1/TRBV3-2; abundance: -; j_gene: TRBJ2-7; d_gene: TRBD1
CDR3nt: TGTGCCAGCAGTGTTACAGGGGGTGGCGAAAAACTGTTTTTT; CDR3aa: CASSVTGGGEKLFF; len: 14; v_gene: TRBV25-1; abundance: once; j_gene: TRBJ1-4; d_gene: TRBD1
CDR3nt: TGCGCCAGCAGCTTGGAGGGATCCCATGAAAAACTGTTTTTT; CDR3aa: CASSLEGSHEKLFF; len: 14; v_gene: TRBV5-1; abundance: -; j_gene: TRBJ1-4; d_gene: -
CDR3nt: TGTGCCAGCTCACCGTACGGGACAGCCACCGGGGAGCTGTTTTTT; CDR3aa: CASSPYGTATGELFF; len: 15; v_gene: TRBV18; abundance: few; j_gene: TRBJ2-2; d_gene: TRBD1
CDR3nt: TGCAGTGCTAAAGGCTGGGGTGAAGCTTTCTTT; CDR3aa: CSAKGWGEAFF; len: 11; v_gene: TRBV20-1; abundance: -; j_gene: TRBJ1-1; d_gene: -
CDR3nt: TGTGCCAGCAGCCGCAATAATTCACCCCTCCACTTT; CDR3aa: CASSRNNSPLHF; len: 12; v_gene: TRBV7-2; abundance: -; j_gene: TRBJ1-6; d_gene: -
CDR3nt: TGTGCCAGCAGCCCGACCTTGTCTGGGGCCAACGTCCTGACTTTC; CDR3aa: CASSPTLSGANVLTF; len: 15; v_gene: TRBV3-1/TRBV3-2; abundance: -; j_gene: TRBJ2-6; d_gene: -
CDR3nt: TGTGCCAGCAGCTTAAGAACCAGGGGGCGCGGAAACACCATATATTTT; CDR3aa: CASSLRTRGRGNTIYF; len: 16; v_gene: TRBV7-9; abundance: few; j_gene: TRBJ1-3; d_gene: TRBD1
CDR3nt: TGTGCCAGCAGCCCGCCTCAGGTGTACGAGCAGTACTTC; CDR3aa: CASSPPQVYEQYF; len: 13; v_gene: TRBV28; abundance: -; j_gene: TRBJ2-7; d_gene: -
CDR3nt: TGTGCCAGTAGTATCGCGGGGGGAGAACAAGAGACCCAGTACTTC; CDR3aa: CASSIAGGEQETQYF; len: 15; v_gene: TRBV19; abundance: few; j_gene: TRBJ2-5; d_gene: TRBD2
CDR3nt: TGTGCCAGCAGCGGACAGGGACTCTACGAGCAGTACTTC; CDR3aa: CASSGQGLYEQYF; len: 13; v_gene: TRBV28; abundance: -; j_gene: TRBJ2-7; d_gene: TRBD1
CDR3nt: TGTGCCAGCAGCTTTGTTTCACAGACGATTATCGCTGAAGCTTTCTTT; CDR3aa: CASSFVSQTIIAEAFF; len: 16; v_gene: TRBV11-2; abundance: -; j_gene: TRBJ1-1; d_gene: -
CDR3nt: TGTGCCAGCAGCCACCGGGACGACACAGATACGCAGTATTTT; CDR3aa: CASSHRDDTDTQYF; len: 14; v_gene: TRBV11-2; abundance: medium-sized; j_gene: TRBJ2-3; d_gene: -
CDR3nt: TGTGCCAGCAGCTCCCAGGGGGGGTTTAATTCACCCCTCCACTTT; CDR3aa: CASSSQGGFNSPLHF; len: 15; v_gene: TRBV7-2; abundance: -; j_gene: TRBJ1-6; d_gene: TRBD1
CDR3nt: TGTGCCAGCAACTCGAGACCACCGAGAGCCAAAAACATTCAGTACTTC; CDR3aa: CASNSRPPRAKNIQYF; len: 16; v_gene: TRBV3-1/TRBV3-2; abundance: -; j_gene: TRBJ2-4; d_gene: -
CDR3nt: TGTGCCTGGAGTAGACAGGGAACCTACAATGAGCAGTTCTTC; CDR3aa: CAWSRQGTYNEQFF; len: 14; v_gene: TRBV30; abundance: once; j_gene: TRBJ2-1; d_gene: TRBD1
CDR3nt: TGTGCCAGTAGTATGCTTGGCAGGGCCCGAGAGACCCAGTACTTC; CDR3aa: CASSMLGRARETQYF; len: 15; v_gene: TRBV19; abundance: -; j_gene: TRBJ2-5; d_gene: -
CDR3nt: TGTGCCAGCTCACCCTACCCGACTAGCGCCAAAAACATTCAGTACTTC; CDR3aa: CASSPYPTSAKNIQYF; len: 16; v_gene: TRBV18; abundance: -; j_gene: TRBJ2-4; d_gene: TRBD2
CDR3nt: TGTGCCACCAGTCATCGGGAGGCAAAGAACACCGGGGAGCTGTTTTTT; CDR3aa: CATSHREAKNTGELFF; len: 16; v_gene: TRBV24-1; abundance: -; j_gene: TRBJ2-2; d_gene: TRBD2
CDR3nt: TGTGCCAGCAGCTTAGTTCGACAGGGGGGATCTGCCGGGGAGCTGTTTTTT; CDR3aa: CASSLVRQGGSAGELFF; len: 17; v_gene: TRBV11-2; abundance: -; j_gene: TRBJ2-2; d_gene: TRBD1
CDR3nt: TGTGCCAGCAGCCTCCCCAAGGATTCTAGCACAGATACGCAGTATTTT; CDR3aa: CASSLPKDSSTDTQYF; len: 16; v_gene: TRBV9; abundance: -; j_gene: TRBJ2-3; d_gene: -
CDR3nt: TGTGCCAGCTCACCGGGGATCGGTTCGGAGACCCAGTACTTC; CDR3aa: CASSPGIGSETQYF; len: 14; v_gene: TRBV18; abundance: -; j_gene: TRBJ2-5; d_gene: -
CDR3nt: TGTGCCAGCACCCTTACGGGCTCTGGGGCCAACGTCCTGACTTTC; CDR3aa: CASTLTGSGANVLTF; len: 15; v_gene: TRBV28; abundance: once; j_gene: TRBJ2-6; d_gene: -
CDR3nt: TGTGCCAGCAGCCCCAGTCGGCCCACATACGAGCAGTACTTC; CDR3aa: CASSPSRPTYEQYF; len: 14; v_gene: TRBV7-2; abundance: -; j_gene: TRBJ2-7; d_gene: -
CDR3nt: TGTGCCAGCAGTTTGGGTCTGAACACCATATATTTT; CDR3aa: CASSLGLNTIYF; len: 12; v_gene: TRBV12-3/TRBV12-4; abundance: few; j_gene: TRBJ1-3; d_gene: -
CDR3nt: TGTGCCAGCAGTCTCCGGGACAGAGGCACAGATACGCAGTATTTT; CDR3aa: CASSLRDRGTDTQYF; len: 15; v_gene: TRBV28; abundance: -; j_gene: TRBJ2-3; d_gene: TRBD1
CDR3nt: TGTGCCAGCAGCTTGGGCGGGAGACGTGGCACCGGGGAGCTGTTTTTT; CDR3aa: CASSLGGRRGTGELFF; len: 16; v_gene: TRBV5-4; abundance: -; j_gene: TRBJ2-2; d_gene: TRBD2
CDR3nt: TGTGCCAGCTCACAGACAGTGAACACTGAAGCTTTCTTT; CDR3aa: CASSQTVNTEAFF; len: 13; v_gene: TRBV18; abundance: -; j_gene: TRBJ1-1; d_gene: -
CDR3nt: TGTGCCAGCAGCTTACAGGGACACAATGAAAAACTGTTTTTT; CDR3aa: CASSLQGHNEKLFF; len: 14; v_gene: TRBV7-9; abundance: few; j_gene: TRBJ1-4; d_gene: -
CDR3nt: TGTGCCAGCAGTTTAGGGTTTGGGACCCAGTACTTC; CDR3aa: CASSLGFGTQYF; len: 12; v_gene: TRBV27; abundance: -; j_gene: TRBJ2-5; d_gene: -
CDR3nt: TGTGCCAGCAGTCGCGGAGGGGGGGAGGTCGTTACAGATACGCAGTATTTT; CDR3aa: CASSRGGGEVVTDTQYF; len: 17; v_gene: TRBV28; abundance: once; j_gene: TRBJ2-3; d_gene: -
CDR3nt: TGCGCCAGCAGCCCAACAGGGGACTTATCCTACAATGAGCAGTTCTTC; CDR3aa: CASSPTGDLSYNEQFF; len: 16; v_gene: TRBV5-1; abundance: -; j_gene: TRBJ2-1; d_gene: -
CDR3nt: TGTGCCAGCAGCTTAGCGCTTGGGGGCTCAGGGAATTCACCCCTCCACTTT; CDR3aa: CASSLALGGSGNSPLHF; len: 17; v_gene: TRBV7-2; abundance: -; j_gene: TRBJ1-6; d_gene: -
CDR3nt: TGTGCCAGCAGGCCCCAGTCCCCTGCTGAAGCTTTCTTT; CDR3aa: CASRPQSPAEAFF; len: 13; v_gene: TRBV6-5; abundance: -; j_gene: TRBJ1-1; d_gene: -
CDR3nt: TGTGCCATCAGTGAGACAAATAGCAATCAGCCCCAGCATTTT; CDR3aa: CAISETNSNQPQHF; len: 14; v_gene: TRBV10-3; abundance: -; j_gene: TRBJ1-5; d_gene: -
CDR3nt: TGCGCCAGCAGCTGGGCGTATAATGGGGTTTTGGCTTGGACCGGGGAGCTGTTTTTT; CDR3aa: CASSWAYNGVLAWTGELFF; len: 19; v_gene: TRBV5-1; abundance: -; j_gene: TRBJ2-2; d_gene: -
CDR3nt: TGTGCCAGCAGCTTATTTTACGCCCTGGGGACCGGGGAGCTGTTTTTT; CDR3aa: CASSLFYALGTGELFF; len: 16; v_gene: TRBV7-2; abundance: -; j_gene: TRBJ2-2; d_gene: -
CDR3nt: TGTGCCAGCAGTGACCCTAGCGGGGTGCAGACCCAGTACTTC; CDR3aa: CASSDPSGVQTQYF; len: 14; v_gene: TRBV25-1; abundance: -; j_gene: TRBJ2-5; d_gene: TRBD2
CDR3nt: TGTGCCATCAGTGCAGAATGGAGCACAGATACGCAGTATTTT; CDR3aa: CAISAEWSTDTQYF; len: 14; v_gene: TRBV10-3; abundance: -; j_gene: TRBJ2-3; d_gene: -